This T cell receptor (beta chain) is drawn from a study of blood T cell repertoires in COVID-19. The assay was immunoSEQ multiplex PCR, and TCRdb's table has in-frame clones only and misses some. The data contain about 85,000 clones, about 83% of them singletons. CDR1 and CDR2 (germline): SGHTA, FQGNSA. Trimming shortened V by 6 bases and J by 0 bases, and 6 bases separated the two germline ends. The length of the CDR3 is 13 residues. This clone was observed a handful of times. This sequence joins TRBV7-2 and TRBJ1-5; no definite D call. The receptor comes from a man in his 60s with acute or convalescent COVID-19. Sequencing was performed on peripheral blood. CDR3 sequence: CASSLTSNQPQHF. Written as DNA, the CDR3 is TGTGCCAGCAGTCTAACTAGCAATCAGCCCCAGCATTTT.